This TCR beta chain was obtained from a study of shared clonotypes between healthy human individuals. Findings and caveats of the study: Specimens sampled were limited to blood, with tissue repertoires likely differing.

Germline loops: CDR1 GTSNPN, CDR2 SVGIG (reference sequence). This CDR3 region has 15 residues. Trimming shortened V by 0 bases and J by 9 bases, and 15 bases separated the two germline ends. As regards this clone: Its target is unknown.

Assay runs were performed at deep level. Each cell subset's genomic DNA was divided evenly among several immunoSEQ plates. The authors ran unsorted PBMC replicate PCRs on 300 ng DNA, 32,000 or so T cell genomes. Sequenced by immunoSEQ multiplex PCR; TCRdb stores in-frame clones only, minus some. The data show about 520,000 clones, approximately 82% seen once. The chain joins TRBV30 to TRBJ1-6; D gene ambiguous. This TCR was sampled from a woman in her forties in good health. Some clones in this sample may be carry-over from other donors' samples. The sequenced sample was PBMCs. The CDR3 DNA reads TGTGCCTGGAGTGTATCCGGGTCCCTGGGTTCACCCCTCCACTTT. This encodes CAWSVSGSLGSPLHF.